This T cell receptor beta chain was documented in a study of Ad26.COV2.S vaccination and SARS-CoV-2 variants. The overall study: Enrolled in COV1001, the donor was in the Ad26.COV2.S trial arm, which received the vaccine.

After removal of 3 bases from V and 0 bases from J, the junction contained 5 bases not matched to a gene. Looked up from germline, CDR1 is LNHDA and CDR2 is SQIVND (reference sequence). This CDR3 is built from 15 residues. This sample's treatment: about 20 received Ad26.COV2.S at low or high dose, single or two shots; 5 received placebo; per-sample allocation not given. Samples were taken on day 63 after the first vaccine or placebo injection. Here immunoSEQ multiplex PCR was the method, and the copy in TCRdb shows in-frame clones only, minus some. The top ten hold 3.5% of the sample, which has 350,000 to 400,000 clones, more than 85% seen once.

The chain recombines TRBV19 with TRBJ2-7; 7 bases are a match to TRBD1. The clonotype originates from a person aged 18-60 years who received the Ad26.COV2.S COVID-19 vaccine or a placebo. Source: peripheral blood, taken in a trial of Ad26.COV2.S vaccine versus placebo. The CDR3 bases are TGTGCCAGTAGTATCCCAGGGGGAACCTCCTACGAGCAGTACTTC. Encoded protein: CASSIPGGTSYEQYF. The variable domain in full, completed from reference TRBV19 and TRBJ2-7, reads DGGITQSPKYLFRKEGQNVTLSCEQNLNHDAMYWYRQDPGQGLRLIYYSQIVNDFQKGDIAEGYSVSREKKESFPLTVTSAQKNPTAFYLCASSIPGGTSYEQYFGPGTRLTVT.